This T cell receptor (beta chain) is drawn from a study of beta chain features in type 1 diabetes (dated 2018 in TCRdb). Study-level background: No differences in mean age, gender distribution, total cell number or subset yield were found between patients and healthy donors. In the study, TCRB repertoires of sorted circulating CD4+ T cell subsets from recently diagnosed type 1 diabetes patients were compared with those of matched healthy donors. Whereas all 28 donors provided naive and central memory subsets, regulatory and stem cell-like memory subsets were isolated from just 8 patients and roughly eight healthy donors. A total of 100 million to 140 million sorted cells were examined across all samples, and the number of cells per subset was strongly correlated with RNA yield.

Remarks on this clone: There is no known antigen for this receptor. Base-call qualities are not available, and no considerably larger clone is one nucleotide away.

A single peripheral blood draw of approximately 100 mL on average was collected from each donor into heparinised tubes. A BD FACSAria II was used to sort naive, central memory, regulatory and stem cell-like memory CD4+ T cells with a panel that included CD45RO, CCR7, CD25, CD127, CD95 and CD27. All sorted populations exceeded 95% purity. PBMCs were isolated immediately by Lymphoprep density gradient centrifugation and stained directly without culture. Samples were stained and sorted in pairs, with one healthy donor and one patient per experiment, so that batch effects were minimized. Overall study outcomes, separate from this receptor: Shorter templates might have been favored by PCR, but patient and control samples were amplified and corrected together, so both groups would have been affected equally by any skew. At VDJ recombination sites, patients with type 1 diabetes made fewer insertions and deleted more nucleotides, a pattern implying thymic rearrangement abnormalities. Only small numbers of individuals were included in the HLA sub-analyses, which left unresolved whether HLA type had any influence on TCRB rearrangement. Naive, central memory and regulatory TCRB repertoires appeared to be more alike among patients than among healthy donors. Because cDNA was sequenced instead of genomic DNA, activated cells with high expression could be over-represented, although the groups did not differ in activation or CD3 levels. A moderate but significant shortening of TCRB CDR3 length was observed in type 1 diabetes patients in all four CD4+ subsets.

The CDR3 has 14 amino acids, counting the end cysteine and phenylalanine. Only the CDR3 portion is preserved as DNA: 42 bases, with reading frame beginning at the first base. V gives up 5 bases and J gives up 0 bases, and the segment between their germline ends measures 11 bases. Based on the germline V gene, the CDR1 and CDR2 sequences are MNHNS and SASEGT. All of the isolated RNA was reverse transcribed with the High Capacity cDNA Reverse Transcription Kit, so expressed TCRB transcripts were sequenced. Deep immunoSEQ sequencing was applied to naive, central memory and regulatory T cell samples, giving an average of roughly 3.3 million total reads per sample. Sorted cells were lysed in RLT buffer and RNA was extracted with DNase-treated RNeasy Micro or Mini kits, depending on cell number. To prevent cross-contamination, each cell subset was processed individually, whereas patient and healthy donor samples were processed jointly. The immunoSEQ multiplex PCR was used to amplify TCRB sequences from cDNA, generating 87-bp fragments that spanned the CDR3 region. Sequencing of the amplicons was done on the Illumina HiSeq platform. The paper's data handling went like this. PCR bias was computationally corrected using synthetic template baselines, reads within Hamming distance 2 were collapsed, and singletons that could not be merged were discarded. By aligning reads against IMGT, V, D and J genes, CDR3 length, and insertions or deletions at six rearrangement sites were assigned. Within each subset, clonotype counts were normalized to sorted cell number, and only after that were true diversity and Gini coefficients computed with the tcR R package. Repertoire sharing was quantified using the overlap coefficient calculated on TCRB nucleotide sequences. Out-of-frame TCRB sequences from naive cells were analyzed to stand in for the pre-selection repertoire. TCRdb limited this immuneACCESS table to in-frame rearrangements with V and J called. A share of clones is missing; checked studies link under half to unresolved V genes, and the rest is unexplained. The DNA gave D and trimming, while V, J and clone size come from that table. The sample includes 360,000 or so clones, with around a fifth observed a single time. The ten largest clones add up to approximately 0.046% of the sample.

The TCR comes from a young woman in good health. The rearranged segments are TRBV6-1 and TRBJ2-7; TRBD2 might be the D gene, on 5 matching bases. Source material: naive CD4+ T cells from blood. This sample's cell subset or site label indicates: true naive CD4+ T cells. The DNA is TGTGCCAGCAGTCCTGGACTTGACTCCTACGAGCAGTACTTC. This yields the protein CASSPGLDSYEQYF.